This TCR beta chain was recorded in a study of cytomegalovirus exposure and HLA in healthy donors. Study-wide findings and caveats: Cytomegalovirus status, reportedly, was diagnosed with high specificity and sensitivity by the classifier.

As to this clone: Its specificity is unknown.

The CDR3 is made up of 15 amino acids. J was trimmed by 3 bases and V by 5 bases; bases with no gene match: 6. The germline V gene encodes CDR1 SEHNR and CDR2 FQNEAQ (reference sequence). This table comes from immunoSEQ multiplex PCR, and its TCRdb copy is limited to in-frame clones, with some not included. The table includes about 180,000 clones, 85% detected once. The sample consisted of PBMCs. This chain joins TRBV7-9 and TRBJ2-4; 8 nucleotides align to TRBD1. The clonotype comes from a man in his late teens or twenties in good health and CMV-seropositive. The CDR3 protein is CASSGRGLDKNIQYF. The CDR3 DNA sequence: TGTGCCAGCAGCGGCAGGGGGCTCGACAAAAACATTCAGTACTTC.